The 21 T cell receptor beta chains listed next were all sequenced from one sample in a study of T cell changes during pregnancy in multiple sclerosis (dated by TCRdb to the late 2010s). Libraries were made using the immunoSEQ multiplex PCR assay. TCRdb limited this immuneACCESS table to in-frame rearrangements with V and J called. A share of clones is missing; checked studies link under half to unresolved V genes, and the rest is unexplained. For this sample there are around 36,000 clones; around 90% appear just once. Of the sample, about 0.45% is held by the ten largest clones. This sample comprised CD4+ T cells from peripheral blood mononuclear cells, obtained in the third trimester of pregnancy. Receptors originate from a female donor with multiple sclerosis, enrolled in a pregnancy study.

CDR3 residues: CAWNGQGNSPLHF. CDR3 DNA: TGTGCCTGGAACGGACAGGGGAATTCACCCCTCCACTTT. The J gene is TRBJ1-6, the V gene TRBV30, with 9 bases that match TRBD1. Germline values: CDR1 GTSNPN, CDR2 SVGIG (reference sequence). V trimming: 4 bases; J trimming: 7 bases; junction bases outside the gene matches: 2. This CDR3 spans 13 amino acids.

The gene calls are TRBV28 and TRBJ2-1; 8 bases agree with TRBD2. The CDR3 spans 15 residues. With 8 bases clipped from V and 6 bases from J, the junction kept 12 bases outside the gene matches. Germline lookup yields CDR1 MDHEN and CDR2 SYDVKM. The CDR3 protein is CASSTPGLGRNEQFF. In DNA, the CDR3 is TGTGCCAGCTCGACTCCGGGACTAGGTCGCAATGAGCAGTTCTTC.

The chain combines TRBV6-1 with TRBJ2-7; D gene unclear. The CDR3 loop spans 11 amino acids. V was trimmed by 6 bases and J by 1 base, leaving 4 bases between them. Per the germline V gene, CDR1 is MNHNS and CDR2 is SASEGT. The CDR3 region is CASSVSYEQYF. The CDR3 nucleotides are TGTGCCAGCAGCGTATCCTACGAGCAGTACTTC.

The DNA of the CDR3 is TGTGCCAGCAGTTACCGGGGGGGCGTCGGGGAGACCCAGTACTTC. Translated, it gives CASSYRGGVGETQYF. The rearrangement uses TRBV6-5 and TRBJ2-5, with 8 bases matching TRBD2. The junction had 7 bases not matched to a gene; V was cut back by 2 bases and J by 5 bases. Germline V lookup: CDR1 MNHEY, CDR2 SVGAGI. The CDR3 sequence is 15 residues long.

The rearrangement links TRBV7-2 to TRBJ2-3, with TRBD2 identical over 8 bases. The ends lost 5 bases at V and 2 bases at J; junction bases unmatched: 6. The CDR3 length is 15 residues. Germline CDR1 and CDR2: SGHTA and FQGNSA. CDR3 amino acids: CASSLSGSYTDTQYF. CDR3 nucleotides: TGTGCCAGCAGCCTAAGCGGGAGTTACACAGATACGCAGTATTTT.

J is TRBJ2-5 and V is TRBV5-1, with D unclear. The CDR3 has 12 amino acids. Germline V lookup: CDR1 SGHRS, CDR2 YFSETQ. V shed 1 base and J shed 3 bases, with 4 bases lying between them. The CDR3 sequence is CASSLPEETQYF. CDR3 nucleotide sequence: TGCGCCAGCAGCTTGCCCGAAGAGACCCAGTACTTC.

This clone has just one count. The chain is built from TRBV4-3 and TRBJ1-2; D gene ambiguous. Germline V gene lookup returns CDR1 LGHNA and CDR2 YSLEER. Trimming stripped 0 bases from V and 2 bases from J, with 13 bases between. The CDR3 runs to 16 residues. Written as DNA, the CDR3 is TGCGCCAGCAGCCAAGACACACCAGGATTAAACTATGGCTACACCTTC. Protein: CASSQDTPGLNYGYTF.

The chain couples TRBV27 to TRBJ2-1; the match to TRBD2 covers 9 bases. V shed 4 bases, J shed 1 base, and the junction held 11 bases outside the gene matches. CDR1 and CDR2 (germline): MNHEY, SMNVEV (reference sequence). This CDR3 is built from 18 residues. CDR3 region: CASSSGLAQTPSYNEQFF. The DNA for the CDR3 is TGTGCCAGCAGTTCCGGACTAGCGCAAACTCCTTCCTACAATGAGCAGTTCTTC.

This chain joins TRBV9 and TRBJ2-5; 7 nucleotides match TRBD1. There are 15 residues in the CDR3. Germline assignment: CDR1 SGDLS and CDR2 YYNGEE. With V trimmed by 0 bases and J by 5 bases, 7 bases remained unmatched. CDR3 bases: TGTGCCAGCAGCGTAGACAGGGGCTTTTTGGAGACCCAGTACTTC. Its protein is CASSVDRGFLETQYF. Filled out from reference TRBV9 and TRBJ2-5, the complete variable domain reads DSGVTQTPKHLITATGQRVTLRCSPRSGDLSVYWYQQSLDQGLQFLIQYYNGEERAKGNILERFSAQQFPDLHSELNLSSLELGDSALYFCASSVDRGFLETQYFGPGTRLLVL.

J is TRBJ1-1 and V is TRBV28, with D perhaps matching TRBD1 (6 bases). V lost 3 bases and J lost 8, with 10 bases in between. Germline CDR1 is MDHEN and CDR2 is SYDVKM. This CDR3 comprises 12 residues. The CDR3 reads CASSLGAGEAFF. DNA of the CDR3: TGTGCCAGCAGTTTGGGGGCCGGCGAAGCTTTCTTT.

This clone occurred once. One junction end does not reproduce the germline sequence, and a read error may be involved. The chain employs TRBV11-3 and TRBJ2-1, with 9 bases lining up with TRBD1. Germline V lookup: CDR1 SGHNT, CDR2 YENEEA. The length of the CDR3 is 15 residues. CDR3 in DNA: TGTGCCAGCAGCGTAGAGGGGACAGGGTACAATGAGCAGTTCTTC. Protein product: CASSVEGTGYNEQFF.

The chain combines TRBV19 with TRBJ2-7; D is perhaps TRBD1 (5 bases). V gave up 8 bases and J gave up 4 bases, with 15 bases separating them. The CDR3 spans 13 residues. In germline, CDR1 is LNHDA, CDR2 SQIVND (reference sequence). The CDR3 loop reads CASADQTGYEQYF. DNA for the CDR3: TGTGCCAGTGCCGACCAAACAGGTTACGAGCAGTACTTC. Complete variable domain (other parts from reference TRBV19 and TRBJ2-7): DGGITQSPKYLFRKEGQNVTLSCEQNLNHDAMYWYRQDPGQGLRLIYYSQIVNDFQKGDIAEGYSVSREKKESFPLTVTSAQKNPTAFYLCASADQTGYEQYFGPGTRLTVT.

The CDR3 region has the DNA TGTGCCAGCGGGACTTACTCCGGGACTAGCGGGACCGGTGAGCAGTTCTTC. Amino acid sequence: CASGTYSGTSGTGEQFF. The V call is TRBV27, the J call TRBJ2-1; TRBD2 agrees at 13 bases. With V trimmed by 8 bases and J by 9 bases, 16 bases remained unmatched. The CDR3 loop spans 17 amino acids. Germline-derived CDR1 and CDR2 are MNHEY and SMNVEV (reference sequence).

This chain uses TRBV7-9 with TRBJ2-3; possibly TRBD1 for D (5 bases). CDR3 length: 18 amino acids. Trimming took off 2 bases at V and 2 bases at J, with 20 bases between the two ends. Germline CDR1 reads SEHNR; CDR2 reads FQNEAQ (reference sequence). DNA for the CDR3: TGTGCCAGCAGCTTAATCATCGGCAGGGAATTGGACACAGATACGCAGTATTTT. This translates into CASSLIIGRELDTDTQYF. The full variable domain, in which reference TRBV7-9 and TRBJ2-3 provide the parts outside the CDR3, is DTGVSQNPRHKITKRGQNVTFRCDPISEHNRLYWYRQTLGQGPEFLTYFQNEAQLEKSRLLSDRFSAERPKGSFSTLEIQRTEQGDSAMYLCASSLIIGRELDTDTQYFGPGTRLTVL.

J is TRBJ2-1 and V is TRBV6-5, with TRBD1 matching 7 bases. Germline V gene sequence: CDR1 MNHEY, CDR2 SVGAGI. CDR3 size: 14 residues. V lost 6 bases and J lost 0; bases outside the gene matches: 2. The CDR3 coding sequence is TGTGCCAGCAGGGGACAGAGCTCCTACAATGAGCAGTTCTTC. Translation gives CASRGQSSYNEQFF.

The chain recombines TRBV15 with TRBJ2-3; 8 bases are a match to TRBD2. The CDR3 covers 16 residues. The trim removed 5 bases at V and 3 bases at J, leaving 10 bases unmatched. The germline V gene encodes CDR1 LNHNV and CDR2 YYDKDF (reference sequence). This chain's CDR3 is CATSSRAASGTDTQYF. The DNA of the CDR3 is TGTGCCACCAGCTCCAGGGCGGCTAGCGGGACAGATACGCAGTATTTT.

Written as DNA, the CDR3 is TGTGCCAGTAGTTACGGACTTTACAATGAGCAGTTCTTC. As protein: CASSYGLYNEQFF. The J gene is TRBJ2-1, the V gene TRBV19, with D possibly TRBD2 on 5 matching bases. The V end lost 5 bases, the J end lost 4 bases, and 9 bases lay between the germline ends. Looked up from germline, CDR1 is LNHDA and CDR2 is SQIVND (reference sequence). This CDR3 has 13 amino acids.

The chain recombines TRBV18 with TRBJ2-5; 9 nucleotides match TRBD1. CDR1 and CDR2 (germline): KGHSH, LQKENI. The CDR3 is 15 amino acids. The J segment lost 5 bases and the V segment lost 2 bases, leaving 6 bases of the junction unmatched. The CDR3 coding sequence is TGTGCCAGCTCACCATGGGGACAGGGATTCGAGACCCAGTACTTC. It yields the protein CASSPWGQGFETQYF.

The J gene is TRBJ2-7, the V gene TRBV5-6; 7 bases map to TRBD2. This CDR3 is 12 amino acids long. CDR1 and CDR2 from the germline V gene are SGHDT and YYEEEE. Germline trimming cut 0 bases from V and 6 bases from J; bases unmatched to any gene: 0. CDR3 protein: CASSLGGGEQYF. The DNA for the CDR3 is TGTGCCAGCAGCTTGGGGGGGGGCGAGCAGTACTTC.

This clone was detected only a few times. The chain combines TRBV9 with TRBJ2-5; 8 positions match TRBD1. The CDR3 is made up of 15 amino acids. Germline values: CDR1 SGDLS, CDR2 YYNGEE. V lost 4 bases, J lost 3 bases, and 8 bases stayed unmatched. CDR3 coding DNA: TGTGCCAGCAGCCCCACCTTGGACAGGGAAGAGACCCAGTACTTC. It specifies CASSPTLDREETQYF.

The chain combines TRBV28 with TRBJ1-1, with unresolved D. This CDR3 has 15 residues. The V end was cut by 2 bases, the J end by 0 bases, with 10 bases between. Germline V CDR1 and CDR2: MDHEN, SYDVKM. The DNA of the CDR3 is TGTGCCAGCAGTTTACCGGGGATTATGAACACTGAAGCTTTCTTT. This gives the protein CASSLPGIMNTEAFF.